This T cell receptor beta chain derives from a study of blood T cell repertoires in COVID-19. Whole-study context: Acute-phase and convalescent COVID-19 samples originated in the United States, Italy and Spain.

Original analysis: Amplifying reference gene primers gave estimates of nucleated cell counts. Sequenced by immunoSEQ multiplex PCR; TCRdb stores in-frame clones only, minus some. That table gives V, J and clone size, and the DNA gave D and trimming. The sample yields roughly 100,000 clones, around 90% seen once. V was clipped by 1 base and J by 6 bases; unmatched bases: 3. Germline values: CDR1 MNHNS, CDR2 SASEGT. The CDR3 length is 15 residues. The chain carries TRBV6-1 and TRBJ1-4; 9 bases agree with TRBD1. Sequencing was performed on peripheral blood. This clonotype originated in a man between 45 and 60 years old with active COVID-19. The CDR3 is CASSEVGQGDEKLFF. The CDR3 DNA sequence: TGTGCCAGCAGTGAAGTGGGACAGGGTGATGAAAAACTGTTTTTT.